This T cell receptor (beta chain) was captured in a study of cytomegalovirus exposure and HLA in healthy donors. Study-level results: Later analysis suggested most CMV-associated TCR beta chains were HLA-restricted.

The CDR3 runs 15 residues. CDR1 and CDR2 from the germline V gene are SNHLY and FYNNEI. V lost 6 bases and J lost 6, with 18 bases in between. On this clone itself: The antigen is not known.

The PCR was carried out with 60 Vbeta primers and 13 Jbeta primers. Produced via immunoSEQ multiplex PCR; TCRdb's table is partial and in-frame only. The sample contains 170,000 or so clones, roughly four fifths of which appear only once. This sequence joins TRBV2 and TRBJ2-1; D might be TRBD2 (6 bases). The sequence came from a man aged 50 to 59 in good health and CMV-seronegative. Sequencing used PBMCs. The CDR3: CASSRSGTGANEQFF. The CDR3 DNA follows: TGTGCCAGCAGCCGCTCTGGGACTGGGGCCAATGAGCAGTTCTTC.